The clone carrying this TCR beta chain came up a few times. Its target is not known. The same CDR3 can be traced to other DNA sequences in this sample. Researchers partitioned CD4+ cells into CD45RA+ naive and CD45RA-negative memory subsets. The germline CDR1 and CDR2 sequences are SGHTA and FQGTGA. The V end was cut by 2 bases, the J end by 1 base, with 8 bases between. This CDR3 comprises 14 residues. The data stem from a study of shared clonotypes between healthy human individuals. The protocol was immunoSEQ multiplex PCR, while the TCRdb copy is restricted to in-frame clones and leaves out a portion. The data hold about 2.4 million clones, with roughly 93% observed a single time. Study-level results: Clonotype sharing levels among donors were expected to vary with sequencing depth.

The specimen sequenced was naive CD4+ T cells from PBMCs. Subset indicated: CD45RA+ positively selected. This chain links TRBV7-3 with TRBJ1-1; possibly TRBD1 for D (6 bases). The sequence derives from a young man in good health. Some clones in this sample may be carry-over from other donors' samples. Here the CDR3 reads CASSLQGGNTEAFF. CDR3 nucleotide sequence: TGTGCCAGCAGCTTACAAGGGGGGAACACTGAAGCTTTCTTT.